Below are 2 T cell receptor beta chains sequenced from a single sample in a study of prognosis after radiotherapy for stage I lung cancer. Amplification of the TCR beta CDR3 (from genomic DNA) was done by two-round multiplex PCR. The first round of PCR was done with primers that matched each TRBV and TRBJ gene. One entry per CDR3 protein, called by TCRdb with MiXCR from the multiplex PCR reads. The profile shows about 27,000 distinct CDR3 sequences, about 30% of them singletons. The sample here was PBMCs, taken before or after stereotactic body radiation therapy (not recorded which). Receptors originate from a donor aged 50 or older with non-small cell lung cancer.

The V gene is TRBV25-1, the J gene TRBJ1-3; the D gene is possibly TRBD1 (6 bases). This CDR3 is built from 17 residues. Germline-derived CDR1 and CDR2 are MGHDK and SYGVNS. Trimming shortened V by 4 bases and J by 0 bases, and 16 bases separated the two germline ends. The DNA for the CDR3 is TGTGCCAGCAGTGCCACTGACAGGTACCTCTCTGGAAACACCATATATTTT. It translates to CASSATDRYLSGNTIYF.

This clonotype was seen ten or more times. The V gene is TRBV20-1, the J gene TRBJ2-4; 8 bases match TRBD2. V lost 3 bases, J lost 1 base, and 5 bases stayed unmatched. This CDR3 is 15 amino acids long. Looked up from germline, CDR1 is DFQATT and CDR2 is SNEGSKA (reference sequence). This CDR3 reads CSARDSGAAKNIQYF. The CDR3 DNA reads as TGCAGTGCTAGGGATAGCGGGGCTGCCAAAAACATTCAGTACTTC.